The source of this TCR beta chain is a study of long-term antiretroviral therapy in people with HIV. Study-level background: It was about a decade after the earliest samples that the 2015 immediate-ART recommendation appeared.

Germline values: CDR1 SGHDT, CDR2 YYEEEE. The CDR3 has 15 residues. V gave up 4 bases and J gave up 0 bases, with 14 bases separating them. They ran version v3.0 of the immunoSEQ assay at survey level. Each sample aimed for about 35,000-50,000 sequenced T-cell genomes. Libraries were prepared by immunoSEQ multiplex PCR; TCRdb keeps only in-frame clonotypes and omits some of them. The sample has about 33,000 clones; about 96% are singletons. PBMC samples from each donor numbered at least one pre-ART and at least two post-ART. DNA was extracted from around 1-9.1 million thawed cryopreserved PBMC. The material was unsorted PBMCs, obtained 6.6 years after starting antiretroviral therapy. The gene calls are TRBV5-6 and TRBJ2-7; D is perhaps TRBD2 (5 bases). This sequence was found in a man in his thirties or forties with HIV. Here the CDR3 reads CASSGQVALSYEQYF. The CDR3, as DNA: TGTGCCAGCAGCGGGCAGGTAGCGCTCTCCTACGAGCAGTACTTC.